These 25 T cell receptor beta chains came from one sample sequenced in a study of Ad26.COV2.S vaccination and SARS-CoV-2 variants listed by TCRdb under 2021. The label giving this sample's treatment or condition can be read as: approximately 18 received Ad26.COV2.S at low or high dose, single or two shots; 5 received placebo; per-sample allocation not given. Repertoires of vaccine and placebo recipients were sequenced from samples taken on day 63 after the first injection. Libraries were made using the immunoSEQ multiplex PCR assay. TCRdb limited this immuneACCESS table to in-frame rearrangements with V and J called. A share of clones is missing; checked studies link under half to unresolved V genes, and the rest is unexplained. This sample holds fewer than 900,000 clones; about 89% were observed only once. The top ten clonotypes cover roughly 1.5% of the sample. This sample comprised peripheral blood, obtained in a trial of Ad26.COV2.S vaccine versus placebo. The receptors originated from a person between 18 and 65 years old who received the Ad26.COV2.S COVID-19 vaccine or a placebo.

The chain carries TRBV14 and TRBJ1-4; no clear D gene. The CDR3 runs 13 residues. The V gene lost 5 bases and the J gene lost 7 bases, with 11 bases spanning the gap. Germline-derived CDR1 and CDR2 are SGHDN and FVKESK. CDR3 in DNA: TGTGCCAGCAGCTTTTTCGGCGTTGAAAAACTGTTTTTT. As protein: CASSFFGVEKLFF.

This clone was picked up one time. The J gene is TRBJ2-5, the V gene TRBV7-2; D call uncertain. The CDR3 sequence is 15 residues long. Deletions cut 1 base from V and 2 bases from J, with 11 bases between. Germline V lookup: CDR1 SGHTA, CDR2 FQGNSA. CDR3 in amino acids: CASSLGDRGQETQYF. The DNA of the CDR3 is TGTGCCAGCAGCTTAGGAGATAGAGGTCAAGAGACCCAGTACTTC.

CDR3 DNA sequence: TGCGCCAGCAGCCGTGACAGGGGACAAGAGACCCAGTACTTC. As protein: CASSRDRGQETQYF. The rearrangement uses TRBV5-1 and TRBJ2-5; TRBD1 matches 8 bases. CDR1 and CDR2 (germline): SGHRS, YFSETQ. With 4 bases clipped from V and 2 bases from J, the junction kept 4 bases outside the gene matches. There are 14 residues in the CDR3.

V and J are TRBV19 and TRBJ2-7; 9 bases match TRBD1. J was trimmed by 3 bases and V by 5 bases; bases with no gene match: 2. The CDR3 contains 13 residues. Germline CDR1 LNHDA, CDR2 SQIVND (reference sequence). The CDR3 protein is CASSVTGGYEQYF. The CDR3 region has the DNA TGTGCCAGTAGTGTGACAGGGGGCTACGAGCAGTACTTC.

The rearrangement links TRBV5-4 to TRBJ1-3, with D unresolved. The V gene lost 0 bases and the J gene lost 1 base, with 5 bases spanning the gap. This CDR3 contains 14 residues. Germline-derived CDR1 and CDR2 are SGHNT and YYREEE (reference sequence). DNA for the CDR3: TGTGCCAGCAGCTTGGACATATCTGGAAACACCATATATTTT. Its protein product is CASSLDISGNTIYF.

The chain is built from TRBV6-6 and TRBJ2-5; D remains unclear. The germline V and J ends were trimmed by 4 bases and 5 bases, with 14 bases remaining between them. The CDR3 contains 14 residues. Germline V CDR1 and CDR2: MNHNY, SVGAGI (reference sequence). CDR3 sequence reads: CASSSGPSRETQYF. CDR3 DNA: TGTGCCAGCAGTTCAGGCCCTTCCAGGGAGACCCAGTACTTC.

The chain has TRBV7-8 and TRBJ1-5; D possibly corresponds to TRBD1 (5 bases). From germline, CDR1 is SGHVS and CDR2 FQNEAQ. The ends were cut back, 2 bases at V and 3 bases at J, with 11 bases in the middle. CDR3 length equals 15 residues. DNA of the CDR3: TGTGCCAGCAGCTTAAGGGGCGGAAACAATCAGCCCCAGCATTTT. This sequence encodes CASSLRGGNNQPQHF.

The CDR3 bases are TGTGCCAGCAGTCCGCCTCCGGGACTAGAAACGATAGATACGCAGTATTTT. Translating it yields CASSPPPGLETIDTQYF. The rearrangement links TRBV21-1 to TRBJ2-3; the table's D call TRBD2 went unverified against the DNA. TRBV21-1 is classified as a pseudogene. This CDR3 comprises 17 residues.

Regarding this clone: This same CDR3 is encoded by further DNA sequences in the sample. The chain recombines TRBV24-1 with TRBJ2-1, with 10 nucleotides matching TRBD2. Trimming took 4 bases from V and 3 from J; bases not matched to a gene: 2. CDR1 KGHDR and CDR2 SFDVKD come from the germline V gene. The CDR3 has 15 amino acids. The CDR3: CATSDPSGSYNEQFF. CDR3 bases: TGTGCCACCAGTGACCCTAGCGGGAGCTACAATGAGCAGTTCTTC.

The genes are TRBV7-9 and TRBJ2-7, with D maybe TRBD2 (6 bases). CDR3 length equals 16 residues. Deletions cut 2 bases from V and 1 base from J, with 15 bases between. Germline V gives CDR1 SEHNR, CDR2 FQNEAQ (reference sequence). CDR3 bases: TGTGCCAGCAGCTTACCCGACGGTGGGGGGTCCTACGAGCAGTACTTC. Its protein product is CASSLPDGGGSYEQYF.

This clone was observed once. CDR3 residues: CASTGLAGTYEQYF. CDR3 in DNA: TGCGCCAGCACCGGACTAGCGGGGACCTACGAGCAGTACTTC. The chain uses TRBV5-1 and TRBJ2-7, with TRBD2 identical over 12 bases. Unmatched junction bases numbered 3, after V lost 6 bases and J lost 2 bases. Germline V gene data show CDR1 as SGHRS and CDR2 as YFSETQ. This CDR3 contains 14 residues.

In this sample, this clone turned up once. The V call is TRBV6-2 or TRBV6-3, the J call TRBJ1-1; no reliable D call. The V and J ends lost 3 bases and 4 bases respectively, with 9 bases between them. Germline loops: CDR1 MNHEY, CDR2 SVGEGT. The CDR3 has 13 residues. This CDR3 reads CASSYPGVTEAFF. CDR3 nucleotides: TGTGCCAGCAGTTATCCTGGGGTCACTGAAGCTTTCTTT.

The chain recombines TRBV27 with TRBJ1-1, with D possibly matching TRBD1 (5 bases). V lost 4 bases and J lost 5, with 14 bases in between. Germline V gene lookup returns CDR1 MNHEY and CDR2 SMNVEV (reference sequence). CDR3 length equals 14 residues. This chain's CDR3 is CASSYTPQGTEAFF. CDR3 nucleotide sequence: TGTGCCAGCAGTTACACCCCCCAGGGAACTGAAGCTTTCTTT.

J is TRBJ2-7 and V is TRBV27; D possibly corresponds to TRBD2 (6 bases). Germline CDR1 and CDR2: MNHEY and SMNVEV (reference sequence). Trimming removed 5 bases from V and 1 base from J, with 21 bases in between. This CDR3 contains 17 residues. The CDR3 loop is CASSPTGGGGRSYEQYF. Here the CDR3 DNA reads TGTGCCAGCAGTCCGACGGGCGGAGGAGGGAGGTCCTACGAGCAGTACTTC.

The chain joins TRBV29-1 to TRBJ2-7; D is perhaps TRBD2 (5 bases). The germline V and J ends were trimmed by 7 bases and 2 bases, with 12 bases remaining between them. The CDR3 totals 12 residues. Germline V lookup: CDR1 SQVTM, CDR2 ANQGSEA. The CDR3 sequence: CSAQDLAYEQYF. In DNA, the CDR3 is TGCAGCGCGCAGGACTTAGCCTACGAGCAGTACTTC.

The rearrangement joins TRBV21-1 to TRBJ2-6; no check of the table's D call, TRBD1, against the DNA was made. TRBV21-1 is shown as a pseudogene. The CDR3 loop spans 16 amino acids. The CDR3 loop reads CASSTQASSGANVLTF. CDR3 DNA: TGTGCCAGCAGCACGCAGGCGAGCTCTGGGGCCAACGTCCTGACTTTC.

In this sample, this clone turned up once. The V and J genes are TRBV29-1 and TRBJ1-3; D remains ambiguous. The CDR3 consists of 12 residues. Germline assignment: CDR1 SQVTM and CDR2 ANQGSEA. The CDR3, as DNA: TGCAGTGTGGCCCCTTCTGGAAACACCATATATTTT. Translation gives CSVAPSGNTIYF.

The table lists this clone with a count of one. This specimen includes other DNA sequences encoding the same CDR3. The chain links TRBV7-9 to TRBJ2-5; D gene unclear. Per the germline V gene, CDR1 is SEHNR and CDR2 is FQNEAQ (reference sequence). This CDR3 has 11 amino acids. V was trimmed by 5 bases and J by 1 base, leaving 2 bases between them. The CDR3: CASSVQETQYF. Written as DNA, the CDR3 is TGTGCCAGCAGCGTCCAAGAGACCCAGTACTTC.

This clone showed up just a few times. The chain is built from TRBV27 and TRBJ2-7; TRBD2 agrees at 9 bases. Germline trimming cut 7 bases from V and 4 bases from J; bases unmatched to any gene: 14. CDR1 is MNHEY and CDR2 is SMNVEV in the germline V gene (reference sequence). The CDR3 covers 16 residues. CDR3 in amino acids: CASTPKPGTSIYEQYF. The CDR3 DNA reads TGTGCCAGCACCCCAAAACCCGGGACTAGCATTTACGAGCAGTACTTC.

In its sample, this clone was seen once. The J gene is TRBJ1-3, the V gene TRBV11-2; a possible D gene is TRBD1 (5 bases). Deletions cut 2 bases from V and 0 bases from J, with 8 bases between. Germline lookup yields CDR1 SGHAT and CDR2 FQNNGV. The CDR3 is made up of 15 amino acids. CDR3 sequence (DNA): TGTGCCAGCAGCTTAACCGGGACCTCTGGAAACACCATATATTTT. It specifies CASSLTGTSGNTIYF.

V gene TRBV18 combines with J gene TRBJ2-2; D is ambiguous. Deletions cut 2 bases from V and 5 bases from J, with 6 bases between. The CDR3 is made up of 13 amino acids. The germline gives CDR1 KGHSH, CDR2 LQKENI. The CDR3 DNA reads as TGTGCCAGCTCACCATTAGAGACCGGGGAGCTGTTTTTT. It codes for CASSPLETGELFF.

The chain combines TRBV10-3 with TRBJ1-3; perhaps TRBD1 as D (5 bases). The CDR3 covers 12 residues. Germline CDR1 reads ENHRY; CDR2 reads SYGVKD. Between the trimmed V and J ends, which lost 9 bases and 2 bases, there was a span of 8 bases. The CDR3 region is CAIQGAGNTIYF. Here the CDR3 DNA reads TGTGCCATTCAGGGCGCTGGAAACACCATATATTTT.

This clone was seen only a few times. The chain combines TRBV4-1 with TRBJ2-5; the match to TRBD2 covers 8 bases. CDR1 is MGHRA, CDR2 YSYEKL, per germline. The CDR3 sequence is 16 residues long. With V trimmed by 2 bases and J by 2 bases, 7 bases remained unmatched. CDR3 amino acids: CASSQRGGIRQETQYF. The CDR3 nucleotides read TGCGCCAGCAGCCAACGCGGGGGGATTCGTCAAGAGACCCAGTACTTC.

The gene calls are TRBV18 and TRBJ2-7, with D perhaps TRBD1 (6 bases). Looked up from germline, CDR1 is KGHSH and CDR2 is LQKENI. Between the trimmed V and J ends, which lost 2 bases and 4 bases, there was a span of 12 bases. The CDR3 runs to 14 residues. The CDR3 DNA reads as TGTGCCAGCTCACCAGGGGACATCGGATACGAGCAGTACTTC. Protein sequence: CASSPGDIGYEQYF.

This chain connects TRBV12-3 or TRBV12-4 to TRBJ2-1; 7 bases match TRBD2. V trimming: 10 bases; J trimming: 9 bases; junction bases outside the gene matches: 12. The CDR3 consists of 13 residues. The CDR3 region is CATLGGNRREQFF. The CDR3 nucleotides read TGTGCCACCCTGGGGGGGAACCGCCGTGAGCAGTTCTTC.